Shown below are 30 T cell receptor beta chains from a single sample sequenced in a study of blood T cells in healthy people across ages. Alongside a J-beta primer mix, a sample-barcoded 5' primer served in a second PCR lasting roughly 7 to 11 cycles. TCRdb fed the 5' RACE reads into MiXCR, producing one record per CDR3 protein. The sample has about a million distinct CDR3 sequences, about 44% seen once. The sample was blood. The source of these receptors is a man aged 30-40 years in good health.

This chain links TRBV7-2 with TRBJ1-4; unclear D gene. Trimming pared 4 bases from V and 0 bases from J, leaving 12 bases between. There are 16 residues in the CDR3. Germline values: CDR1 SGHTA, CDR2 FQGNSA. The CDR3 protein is CASSSPPVATNEKLFF. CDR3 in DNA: TGTGCCAGCAGCTCCCCTCCAGTGGCAACTAATGAAAAACTGTTTTTT.

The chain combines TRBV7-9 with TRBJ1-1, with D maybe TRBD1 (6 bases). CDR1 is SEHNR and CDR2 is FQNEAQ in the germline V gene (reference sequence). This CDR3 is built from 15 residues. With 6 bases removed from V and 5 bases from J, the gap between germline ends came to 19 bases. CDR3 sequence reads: CASRAQQGRRTEAFF. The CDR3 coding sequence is TGTGCCAGCAGGGCCCAACAGGGAAGAAGGACTGAAGCTTTCTTT.

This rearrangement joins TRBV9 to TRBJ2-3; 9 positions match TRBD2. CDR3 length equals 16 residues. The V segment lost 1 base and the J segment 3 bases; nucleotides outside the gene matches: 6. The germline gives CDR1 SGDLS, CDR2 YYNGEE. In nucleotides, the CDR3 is TGTGCCAGCAGCGTAACCCAGCGGGGGGTAACAGATACGCAGTATTTT. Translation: CASSVTQRGVTDTQYF.

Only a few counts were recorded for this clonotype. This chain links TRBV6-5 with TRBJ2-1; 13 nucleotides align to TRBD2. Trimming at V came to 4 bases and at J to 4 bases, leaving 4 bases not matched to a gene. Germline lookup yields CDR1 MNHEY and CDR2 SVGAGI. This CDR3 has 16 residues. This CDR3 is CASSCRTSGGYNEQFF. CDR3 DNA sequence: TGTGCCAGCAGTTGCCGGACTAGCGGGGGTTACAATGAGCAGTTCTTC.

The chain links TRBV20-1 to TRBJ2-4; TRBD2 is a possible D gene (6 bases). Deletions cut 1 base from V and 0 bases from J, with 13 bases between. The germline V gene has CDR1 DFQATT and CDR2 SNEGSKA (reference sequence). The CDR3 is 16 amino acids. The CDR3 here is CSARVKWGVAKNIQYF. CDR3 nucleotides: TGCAGTGCTAGAGTTAAATGGGGGGTAGCCAAAAACATTCAGTACTTC.

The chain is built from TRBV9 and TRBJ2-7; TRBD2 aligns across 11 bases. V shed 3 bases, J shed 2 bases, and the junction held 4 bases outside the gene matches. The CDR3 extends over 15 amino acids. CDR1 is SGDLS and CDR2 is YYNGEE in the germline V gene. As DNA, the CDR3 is TGTGCCAGCAGCGCTAGCGGGGGGCTTACCTACGAGCAGTACTTC. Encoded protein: CASSASGGLTYEQYF.

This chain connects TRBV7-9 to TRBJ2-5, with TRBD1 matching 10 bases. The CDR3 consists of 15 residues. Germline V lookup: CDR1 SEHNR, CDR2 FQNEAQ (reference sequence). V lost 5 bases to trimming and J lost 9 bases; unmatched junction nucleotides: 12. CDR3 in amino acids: CASSPRQGAPEAQYF. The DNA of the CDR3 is TGTGCCAGCAGCCCAAGACAGGGGGCGCCTGAGGCCCAGTACTTC.

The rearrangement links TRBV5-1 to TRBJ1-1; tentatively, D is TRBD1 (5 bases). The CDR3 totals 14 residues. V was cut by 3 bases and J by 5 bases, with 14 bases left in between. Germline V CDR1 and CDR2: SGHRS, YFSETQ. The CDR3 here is CASSWEAGLTEAFF. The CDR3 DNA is TGCGCCAGCAGCTGGGAGGCAGGGTTGACTGAAGCTTTCTTT.

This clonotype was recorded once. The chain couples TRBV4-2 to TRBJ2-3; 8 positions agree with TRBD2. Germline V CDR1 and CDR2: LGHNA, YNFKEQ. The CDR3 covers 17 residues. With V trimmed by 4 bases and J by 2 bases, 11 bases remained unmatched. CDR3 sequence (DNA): TGTGCCAGCAGCCCGAGGCAGCTAGCGGGCCCCACAGATACGCAGTATTTT. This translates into CASSPRQLAGPTDTQYF.

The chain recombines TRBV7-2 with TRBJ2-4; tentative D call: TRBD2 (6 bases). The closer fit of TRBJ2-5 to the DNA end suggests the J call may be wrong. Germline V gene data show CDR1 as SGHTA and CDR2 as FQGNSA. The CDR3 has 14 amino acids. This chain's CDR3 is CASSSPRGLETQYF. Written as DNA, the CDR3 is TGTGCCAGCAGCTCCCCGCGGGGCTTAGAGACCCAGTACTTC.

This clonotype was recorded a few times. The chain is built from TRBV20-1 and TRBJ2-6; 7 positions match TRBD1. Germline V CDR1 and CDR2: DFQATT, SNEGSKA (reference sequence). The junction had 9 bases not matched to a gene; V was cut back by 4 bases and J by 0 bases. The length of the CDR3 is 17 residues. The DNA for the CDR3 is TGCAGTGCTATCCAGGGACAGCTATTCTCTGGGGCCAACGTCCTGACTTTC. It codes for CSAIQGQLFSGANVLTF.

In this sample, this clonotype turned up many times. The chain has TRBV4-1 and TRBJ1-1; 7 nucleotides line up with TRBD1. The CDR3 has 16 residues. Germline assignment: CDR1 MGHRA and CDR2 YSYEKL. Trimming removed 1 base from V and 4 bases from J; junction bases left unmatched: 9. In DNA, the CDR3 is TGCGCCAGCAGCCAAGTACAGGGGCCGTGGGGCACTGAAGCTTTCTTT. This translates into CASSQVQGPWGTEAFF.

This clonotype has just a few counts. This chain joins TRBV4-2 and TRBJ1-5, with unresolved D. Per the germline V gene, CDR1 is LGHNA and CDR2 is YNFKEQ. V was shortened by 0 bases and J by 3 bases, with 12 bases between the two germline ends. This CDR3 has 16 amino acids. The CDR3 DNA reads TGTGCCAGCAGCCAAGAATGGGAACAGATCAATCAGCCCCAGCATTTT. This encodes CASSQEWEQINQPQHF.

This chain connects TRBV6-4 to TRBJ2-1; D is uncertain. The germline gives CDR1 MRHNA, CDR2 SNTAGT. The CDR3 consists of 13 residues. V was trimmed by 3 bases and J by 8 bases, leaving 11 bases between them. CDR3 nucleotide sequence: TGTGCCAGCAGTGAAAGTGGGCCGTATGAGCAGTTCTTC. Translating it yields CASSESGPYEQFF.

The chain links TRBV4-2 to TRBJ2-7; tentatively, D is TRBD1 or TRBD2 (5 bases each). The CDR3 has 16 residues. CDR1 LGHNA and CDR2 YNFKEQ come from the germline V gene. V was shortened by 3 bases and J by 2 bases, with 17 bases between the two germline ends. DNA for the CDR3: TGTGCCAGCAGCCACTCAGACCGGGGCAATCCCTACGAGCAGTACTTC. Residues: CASSHSDRGNPYEQYF.

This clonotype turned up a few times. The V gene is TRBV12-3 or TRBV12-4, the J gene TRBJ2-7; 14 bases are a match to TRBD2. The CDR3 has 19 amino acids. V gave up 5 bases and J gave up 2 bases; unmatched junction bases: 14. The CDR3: CASSLSGKTSGGAAYEQYF. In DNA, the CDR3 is TGTGCCAGCAGTCTCAGCGGCAAGACTAGCGGGGGGGCAGCCTACGAGCAGTACTTC.

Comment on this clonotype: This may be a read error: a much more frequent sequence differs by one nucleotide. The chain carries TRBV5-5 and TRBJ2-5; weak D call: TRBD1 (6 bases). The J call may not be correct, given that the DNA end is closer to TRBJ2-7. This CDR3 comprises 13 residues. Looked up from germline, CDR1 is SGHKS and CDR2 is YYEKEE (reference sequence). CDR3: CASSLEGGGEQYF. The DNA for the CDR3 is TGTGCCAGCAGCTTGGAAGGGGGTGGCGAGCAGTACTTC.

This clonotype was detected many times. In nucleotides, the CDR3 is TGTGCCAGCTCCCCCGGGCCCCCCTACGAGCAGTACTTC. It yields the protein CASSPGPPYEQYF. The V gene is TRBV12-3 or TRBV12-4, the J gene TRBJ2-7, with no clear D. The CDR3 contains 13 residues. The V and J ends lost 8 bases and 2 bases respectively, with 13 bases between them.

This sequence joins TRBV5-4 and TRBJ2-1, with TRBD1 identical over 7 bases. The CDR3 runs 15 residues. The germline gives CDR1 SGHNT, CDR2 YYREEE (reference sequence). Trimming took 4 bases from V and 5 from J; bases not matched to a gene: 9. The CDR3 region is CASSPDRVRNNEQFF. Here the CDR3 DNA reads TGTGCCAGCAGCCCAGACAGGGTCCGGAACAATGAGCAGTTCTTC.

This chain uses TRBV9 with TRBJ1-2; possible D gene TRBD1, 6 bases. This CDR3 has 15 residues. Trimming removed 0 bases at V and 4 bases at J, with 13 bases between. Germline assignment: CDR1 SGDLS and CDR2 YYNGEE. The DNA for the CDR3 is TGTGCCAGCAGCGTAGATCCGGGGGCGGTCTATGGCTACACCTTC. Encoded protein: CASSVDPGAVYGYTF.

The CDR3 here is CASSLEGTGVETQYF. CDR3 DNA sequence: TGTGCCAGCAGTTTAGAAGGGACAGGCGTAGAGACCCAGTACTTC. The V call is TRBV12-3 or TRBV12-4, the J call TRBJ2-5; 8 bases are a match to TRBD1. V lost 1 base to trimming and J lost 4 bases; unmatched junction nucleotides: 5. The CDR3 spans 15 residues.

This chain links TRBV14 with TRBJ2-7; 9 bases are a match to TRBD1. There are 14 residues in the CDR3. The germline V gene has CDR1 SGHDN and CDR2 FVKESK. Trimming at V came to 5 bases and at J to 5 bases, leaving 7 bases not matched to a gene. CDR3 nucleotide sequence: TGTGCCAGCAGCGAGGACAGGGGTAAAAACGAGCAGTACTTC. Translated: CASSEDRGKNEQYF.

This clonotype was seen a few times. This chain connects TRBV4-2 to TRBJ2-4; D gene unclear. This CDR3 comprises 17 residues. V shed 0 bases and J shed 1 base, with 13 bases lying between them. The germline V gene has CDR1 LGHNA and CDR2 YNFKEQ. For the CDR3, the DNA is TGTGCCAGCAGCCAAGACTCGGTGAGGATGGCCAAAAACATTCAGTACTTC. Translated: CASSQDSVRMAKNIQYF.

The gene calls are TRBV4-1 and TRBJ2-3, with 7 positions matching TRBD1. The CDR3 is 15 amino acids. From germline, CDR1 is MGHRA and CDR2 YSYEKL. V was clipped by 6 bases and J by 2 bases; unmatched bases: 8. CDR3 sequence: CASREDRFSTDTQYF. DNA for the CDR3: TGCGCCAGCAGAGAGGACAGGTTTTCCACAGATACGCAGTATTTT.

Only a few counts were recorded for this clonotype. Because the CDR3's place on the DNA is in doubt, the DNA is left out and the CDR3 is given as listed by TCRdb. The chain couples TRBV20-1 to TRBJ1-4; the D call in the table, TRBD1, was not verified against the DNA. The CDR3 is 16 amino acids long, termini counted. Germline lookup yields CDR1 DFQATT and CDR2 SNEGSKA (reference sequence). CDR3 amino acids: CSAFFGQGATNEKLFF.

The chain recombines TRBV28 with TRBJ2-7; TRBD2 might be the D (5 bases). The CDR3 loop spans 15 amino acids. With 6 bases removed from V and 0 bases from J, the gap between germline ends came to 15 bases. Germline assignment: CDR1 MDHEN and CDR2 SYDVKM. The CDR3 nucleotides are TGTGCCAGCAGCCCCTTCCTAGGGAGCTCCTACGAGCAGTACTTC. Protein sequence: CASSPFLGSSYEQYF.

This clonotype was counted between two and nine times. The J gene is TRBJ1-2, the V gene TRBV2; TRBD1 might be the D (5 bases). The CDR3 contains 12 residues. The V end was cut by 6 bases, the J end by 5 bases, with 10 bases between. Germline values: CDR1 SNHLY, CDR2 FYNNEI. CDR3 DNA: TGTGCCAGCAGGACAGAGTTTTATGGCTACACCTTC. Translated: CASRTEFYGYTF.

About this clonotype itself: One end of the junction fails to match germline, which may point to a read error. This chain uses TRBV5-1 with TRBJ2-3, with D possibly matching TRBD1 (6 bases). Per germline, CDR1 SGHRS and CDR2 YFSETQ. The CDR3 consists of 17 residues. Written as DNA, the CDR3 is TGCGCCAGTAGCTTGGCCTCCGTACAGGGATACACAGATACGCAGTATTTT. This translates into CASSLASVQGYTDTQYF.

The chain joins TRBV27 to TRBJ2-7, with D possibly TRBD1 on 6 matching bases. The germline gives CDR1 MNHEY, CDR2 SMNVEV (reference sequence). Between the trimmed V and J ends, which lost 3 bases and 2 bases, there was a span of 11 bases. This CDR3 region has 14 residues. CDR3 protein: CASSFAGQPYEQYF. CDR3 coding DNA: TGTGCCAGCAGTTTCGCCGGACAGCCCTACGAGCAGTACTTC.

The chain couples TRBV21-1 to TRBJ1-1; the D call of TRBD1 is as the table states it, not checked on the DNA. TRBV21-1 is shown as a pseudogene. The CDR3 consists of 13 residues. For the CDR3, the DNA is TGTGCCCTGGGGGCGGGCCTGGGCACTGAAGCTTTCTTT. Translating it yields CALGAGLGTEAFF.